The next 10 T cell receptor beta chains were all read from a single sample in a study of CD8 T cells in Susac syndrome. RNA totalling about 0.5 to 1 ug underwent reverse transcription with random hexamers. TCRdb fed the immunoSEQ multiplex PCR reads into MiXCR, producing one record per CDR3 protein. The sample carries 150,000 to 200,000 distinct CDR3 sequences, approximately 95% recorded once. What was sequenced was CD4+ T cells from PBMCs. The receptors were sampled from a human donor with Susac syndrome.

This sequence joins TRBV3-1 and TRBJ2-2; D is perhaps TRBD1 (5 bases). V lost 2 bases and J lost 9, with 13 bases in between. The CDR3 is 14 residues long. Germline CDR1 LGHDT, CDR2 YNNKEL (reference sequence). The CDR3 loop reads CASSQTSGSRELFF. In DNA, the CDR3 is TGTGCCAGCAGCCAAACATCAGGGTCGAGGGAGCTGTTTTTT.

V gene TRBV12-5 combines with J gene TRBJ1-1; D is perhaps TRBD1 (5 bases). V lost 1 base, J lost 10 bases, and 10 bases lay in between. The CDR3 sequence is 12 residues long. Germline V gives CDR1 LGHNT, CDR2 FRNRAP. The CDR3 DNA sequence: TGTGCTAGTGGTTTGGGCAGGGCAGGAGCTTTCTTT. Translating it yields CASGLGRAGAFF.

The chain joins TRBV20-1 to TRBJ1-2; 7 bases align to TRBD1. V lost 3 bases and J lost 4; bases outside the gene matches: 5. Looked up from germline, CDR1 is DFQATT and CDR2 is SNEGSKA (reference sequence). The CDR3 extends over 13 amino acids. CDR3 DNA sequence: TGCAGTGCTAGCCCGACAGGGACCTATGGCTACACCTTC. Its translation is CSASPTGTYGYTF.

The V and J genes are TRBV20-1 and TRBJ2-3; a possible D gene is TRBD2 (5 bases). Deletions cut 5 bases from V and 1 base from J, with 16 bases between. The CDR3 is 15 residues long. Germline CDR1 and CDR2: DFQATT and SNEGSKA (reference sequence). In nucleotides, the CDR3 is TGCAGTGCTGACGACCCAATCGGGGGCACAGATACGCAGTATTTT. Its translation: CSADDPIGGTDTQYF.

The gene calls are TRBV30 and TRBJ1-1, with a possible D match to TRBD1 (5 bases). Trimming took off 8 bases at V and 0 bases at J, with 10 bases between the two ends. From germline, CDR1 is GTSNPN and CDR2 SVGIG (reference sequence). The CDR3 sequence is 12 residues long. The chain's CDR3 is CARGLMNTEAFF. For the CDR3, the DNA is TGTGCCCGGGGGTTAATGAACACTGAAGCTTTCTTT.

This chain joins TRBV6-1 and TRBJ2-1; 10 nucleotides match TRBD2. The germline V gene has CDR1 MNHNS and CDR2 SASEGT. V shed 0 bases, J shed 3 bases, and the junction held 2 bases outside the gene matches. The CDR3 totals 16 residues. Here the CDR3 reads CASSEAPSGSYNEQFF. The CDR3 bases are TGTGCCAGCAGTGAAGCCCCTAGCGGGAGCTACAATGAGCAGTTCTTC.

The V and J genes are TRBV30 and TRBJ2-1; D remains unclear. Germline CDR1 reads GTSNPN; CDR2 reads SVGIG (reference sequence). This CDR3 contains 14 residues. V lost 3 bases and J lost 5, with 14 bases in between. The CDR3 nucleotides are TGTGCCTGGAGCCCGGGTCCGTCCAACAATGAGCAGTTCTTC. Translation: CAWSPGPSNNEQFF. Combining the CDR3 with reference TRBV30 and TRBJ2-1 gives the whole variable domain SQTIHQWPATLVQPVGSPLSLECTVEGTSNPNLYWYRQAAGRGLQLLFYSVGIGQISSEVPQNLSASRPQDRQFILSSKKLLLSDSGFYLCAWSPGPSNNEQFFGPGTRLTVL.

This clonotype occurred a few times. This rearrangement joins TRBV30 to TRBJ2-7; 8 bases are shared with TRBD2. This CDR3 spans 11 amino acids. The germline V gene encodes CDR1 GTSNPN and CDR2 SVGIG (reference sequence). The V gene end was trimmed by 3 bases and the J gene end by 6 bases; junction bases not matched to a gene: 1. The CDR3 nucleotides are TGTGCCTGGAGACTAGCGGCCGAGCAGTACTTC. This codes for CAWRLAAEQYF.

The chain uses TRBV6-2 or TRBV6-3 and TRBJ2-7; tentative D call: TRBD1 (6 bases). The CDR3 has 17 residues. Germline V CDR1 and CDR2: MNHEY, SVGEGT. Trimming shortened V by 0 bases and J by 7 bases, and 22 bases separated the two germline ends. The CDR3 DNA sequence: TGTGCCAGCAGTTACTCGAACTCCGGGACATGGGCCTGGGAGCAGTACGTC. The encoded protein is CASSYSNSGTWAWEQYV.

The genes are TRBV5-1 and TRBJ1-2; perhaps TRBD1 as D (5 bases). The CDR3 has 13 residues. The germline V and J ends were trimmed by 4 bases and 8 bases, with 15 bases remaining between them. Germline V gives CDR1 SGHRS, CDR2 YFSETQ. Written as DNA, the CDR3 is TGCGCCAGCAGCCTGGGACTGCGACGGGGCTACACCTTC. This codes for CASSLGLRRGYTF.